This T cell receptor (beta chain) was captured by sequencing in a study of blood T cells in healthy people across ages. The CDR3 runs to 13 residues. CDR1 is DFQATT, CDR2 SNEGSKA, per germline (reference sequence). V lost 0 bases and J lost 8, with 11 bases in between. Primers used in a second PCR of roughly 6 to 12 cycles were a sample-barcoded 5' primer and a J-beta primer mix. TCRdb analysed the 5' RACE reads with MiXCR anew, one entry per CDR3 protein. The sample lists around 500,000 distinct CDR3 sequences, 45% to 55% occurring once. The sequenced material came from blood. The TCR sequence derives from a man of 80 years or more in good health. The genes are TRBV20-1 and TRBJ2-1; D is undetermined. The CDR3 here is CSARDVGTDEQFF. The CDR3 nucleotides are TGCAGTGCTAGAGATGTGGGAACCGATGAGCAGTTCTTC.